This TCR beta chain originates from a study of regulatory T cells in long-lasting Graves disease. With iRepertoire HTBI primers and Arm-PCR of CDR3 regions, TCR beta libraries were built. TCRdb itself ran the multiplex PCR reads through MiXCR, one entry per CDR3 protein. Among approximately 470,000 distinct CDR3 sequences listed, around 15% were seen once. In this sample, this clonotype turned up many times. The CDR3 covers 16 residues. CDR1 and CDR2 (germline): MDHEN, SYDVKM. Trimming cost V 7 bases and J 3 bases; bases outside gene matches: 11. As for time point: newly diagnosed GD, antithyroid drugs for less than 3 months. RNA extracted from PBMCs served as the sequencing template. The same data also contributed to another study, on T cells in Graves' hyperthyroidism and ophthalmopathy.

This specimen consisted of peripheral blood mononuclear cells (PBMCs), obtained at new diagnosis, from a patient treated with antithyroid drugs. The clonotype was recovered from a man in his forties with Graves disease. J is TRBJ2-1 and V is TRBV28; TRBD2 aligns across 8 bases. The CDR3, as DNA: TGTGCCAGCATCGGTAGCGGGACCGCAGACTACAATGAGCAGTTCTTC. It codes for CASIGSGTADYNEQFF.